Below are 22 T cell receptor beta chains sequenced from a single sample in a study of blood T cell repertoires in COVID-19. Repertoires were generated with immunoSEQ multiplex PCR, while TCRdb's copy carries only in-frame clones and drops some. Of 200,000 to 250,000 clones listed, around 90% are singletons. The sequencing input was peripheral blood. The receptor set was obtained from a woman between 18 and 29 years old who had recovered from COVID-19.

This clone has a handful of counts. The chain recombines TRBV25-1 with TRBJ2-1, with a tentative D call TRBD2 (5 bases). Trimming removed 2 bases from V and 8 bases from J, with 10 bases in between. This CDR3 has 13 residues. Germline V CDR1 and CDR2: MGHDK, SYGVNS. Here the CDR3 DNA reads TGTGCCAGCAGTGAACCGGGGAACGATGAGCAGTTCTTC. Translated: CASSEPGNDEQFF.

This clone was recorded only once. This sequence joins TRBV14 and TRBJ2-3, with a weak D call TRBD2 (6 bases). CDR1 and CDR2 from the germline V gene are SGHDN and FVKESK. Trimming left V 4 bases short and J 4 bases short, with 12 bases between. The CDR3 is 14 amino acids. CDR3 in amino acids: CASSPTTSSDTQYF. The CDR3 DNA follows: TGTGCCAGCAGCCCGACTACTAGCTCAGATACGCAGTATTTT.

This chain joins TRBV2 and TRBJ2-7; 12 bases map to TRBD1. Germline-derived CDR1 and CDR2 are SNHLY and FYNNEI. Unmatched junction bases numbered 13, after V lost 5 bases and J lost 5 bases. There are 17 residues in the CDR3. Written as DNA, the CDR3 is TGTGCCAGCAGTAGCGGGACAGGGGGCGAAGGGAGTCACGAGCAGTACTTC. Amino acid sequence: CASSSGTGGEGSHEQYF. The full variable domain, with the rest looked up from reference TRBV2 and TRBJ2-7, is EPEVTQTPSHQVTQMGQEVILRCVPISNHLYFYWYRQILGQKVEFLVSFYNNEISEKSEIFDDQFSVERPDGSNFTLKIRSTKLEDSAMYFCASSSGTGGEGSHEQYFGPGTRLTVT.

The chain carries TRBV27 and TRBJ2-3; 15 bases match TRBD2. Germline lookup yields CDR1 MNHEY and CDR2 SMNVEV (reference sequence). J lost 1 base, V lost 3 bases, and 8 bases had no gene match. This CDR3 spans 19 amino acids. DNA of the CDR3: TGTGCCAGCAGTTTCTGGACTAGCGGGAGGGCATTGGGCACAGATACGCAGTATTTT. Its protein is CASSFWTSGRALGTDTQYF.

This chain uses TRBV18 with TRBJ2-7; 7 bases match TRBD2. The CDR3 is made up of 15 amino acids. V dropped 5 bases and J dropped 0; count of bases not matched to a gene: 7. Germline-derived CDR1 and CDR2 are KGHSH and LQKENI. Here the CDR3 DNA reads TGTGCCAGCTCAGCACAACGGGACTACTCCTACGAGCAGTACTTC. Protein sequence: CASSAQRDYSYEQYF. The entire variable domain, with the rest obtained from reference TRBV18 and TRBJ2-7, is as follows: NAGVMQNPRHLVRRRGQEARLRCSPMKGHSHVYWYRQLPEEGLKFMVYLQKENIIDESGMPKERFSAEFPKEGPSILRIQQVVRGDSAAYFCASSAQRDYSYEQYFGPGTRLTVT.

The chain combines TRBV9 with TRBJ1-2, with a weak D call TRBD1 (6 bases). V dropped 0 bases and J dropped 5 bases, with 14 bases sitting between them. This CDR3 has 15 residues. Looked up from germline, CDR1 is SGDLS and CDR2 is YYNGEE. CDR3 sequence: CASSVGTAETYGYTF. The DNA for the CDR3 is TGTGCCAGCAGCGTAGGGACAGCCGAGACATATGGCTACACCTTC.

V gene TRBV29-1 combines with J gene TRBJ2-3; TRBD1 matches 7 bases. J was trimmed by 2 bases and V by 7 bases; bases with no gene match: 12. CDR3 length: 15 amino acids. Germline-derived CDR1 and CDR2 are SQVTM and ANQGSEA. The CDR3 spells CSARTGTVFTDTQYF. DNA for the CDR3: TGCAGCGCCCGGACCGGGACAGTCTTCACAGATACGCAGTATTTT.

The CDR3 protein is CASSSDRTNEAFF. Here the CDR3 DNA reads TGTGCCAGCAGCTCGGACAGGACTAATGAAGCTTTCTTT. The chain couples TRBV7-9 to TRBJ1-1; 7 bases match TRBD1. This CDR3 has 13 amino acids. Germline CDR1 SEHNR, CDR2 FQNEAQ (reference sequence). Germline trimming cut 4 bases from V and 7 bases from J; bases unmatched to any gene: 6.

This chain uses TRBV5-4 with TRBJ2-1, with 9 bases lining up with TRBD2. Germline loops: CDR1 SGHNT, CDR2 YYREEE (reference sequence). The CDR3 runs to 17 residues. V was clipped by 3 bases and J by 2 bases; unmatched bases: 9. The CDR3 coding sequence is TGTGCCAGCAGCTCCTCCTTTGCGGGGGGGACCTACAATGAGCAGTTCTTC. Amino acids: CASSSSFAGGTYNEQFF.

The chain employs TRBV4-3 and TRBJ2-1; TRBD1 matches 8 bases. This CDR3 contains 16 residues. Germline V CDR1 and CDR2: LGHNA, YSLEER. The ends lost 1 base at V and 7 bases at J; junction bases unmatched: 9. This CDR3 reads CASSQAAGTGGNEQFF. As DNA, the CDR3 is TGCGCCAGCAGCCAAGCCGCCGGGACAGGTGGGAATGAGCAGTTCTTC.

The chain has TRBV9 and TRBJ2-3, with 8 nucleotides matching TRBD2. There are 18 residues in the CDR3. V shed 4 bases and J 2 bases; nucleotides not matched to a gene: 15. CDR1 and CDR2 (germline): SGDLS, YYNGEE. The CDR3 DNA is TGTGCCAGCAGCCACCCTCAAGGGCCAGCGGGAGTCACAGATACGCAGTATTTT. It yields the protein CASSHPQGPAGVTDTQYF.

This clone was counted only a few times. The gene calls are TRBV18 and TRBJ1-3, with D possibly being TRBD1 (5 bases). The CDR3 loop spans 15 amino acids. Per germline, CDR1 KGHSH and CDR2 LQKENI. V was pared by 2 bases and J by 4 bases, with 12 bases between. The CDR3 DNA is TGTGCCAGCTCACCAGGTTCAGGGCTCGGAAACACCATATATTTT. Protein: CASSPGSGLGNTIYF.

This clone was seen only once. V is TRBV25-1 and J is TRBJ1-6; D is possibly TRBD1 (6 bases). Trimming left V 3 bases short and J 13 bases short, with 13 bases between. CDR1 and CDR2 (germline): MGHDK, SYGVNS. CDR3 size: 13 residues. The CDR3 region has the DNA TGTGCCAGCAGTGAGTTGGGGGCTTTTCCCCTCCACTTT. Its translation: CASSELGAFPLHF.

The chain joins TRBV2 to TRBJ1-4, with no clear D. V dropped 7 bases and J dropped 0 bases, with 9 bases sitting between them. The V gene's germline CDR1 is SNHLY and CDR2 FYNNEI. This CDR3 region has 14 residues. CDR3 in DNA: TGTGCCAGCAAACACGGGGCAACTAATGAAAAACTGTTTTTT. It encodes CASKHGATNEKLFF.

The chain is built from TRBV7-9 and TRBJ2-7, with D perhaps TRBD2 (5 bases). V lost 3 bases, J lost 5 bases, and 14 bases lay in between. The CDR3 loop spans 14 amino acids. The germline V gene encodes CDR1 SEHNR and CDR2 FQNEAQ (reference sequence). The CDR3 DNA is TGTGCCAGCAGCTTGAGGGTTGGTCTCCACGAGCAGTACTTC. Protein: CASSLRVGLHEQYF.

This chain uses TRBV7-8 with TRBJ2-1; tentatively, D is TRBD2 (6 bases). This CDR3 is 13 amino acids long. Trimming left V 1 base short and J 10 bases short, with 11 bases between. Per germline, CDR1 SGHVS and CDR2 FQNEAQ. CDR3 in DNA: TGTGCCAGCAGCTTAGGTTCGGCGGGGGAGCAGTTCTTC. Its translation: CASSLGSAGEQFF.

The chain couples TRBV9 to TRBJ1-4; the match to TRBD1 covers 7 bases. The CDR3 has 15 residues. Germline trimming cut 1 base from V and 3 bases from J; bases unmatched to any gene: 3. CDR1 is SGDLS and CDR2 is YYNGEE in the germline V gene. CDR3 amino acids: CASSVYGTANEKLFF. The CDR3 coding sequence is TGTGCCAGCAGCGTATACGGGACAGCTAATGAAAAACTGTTTTTT.

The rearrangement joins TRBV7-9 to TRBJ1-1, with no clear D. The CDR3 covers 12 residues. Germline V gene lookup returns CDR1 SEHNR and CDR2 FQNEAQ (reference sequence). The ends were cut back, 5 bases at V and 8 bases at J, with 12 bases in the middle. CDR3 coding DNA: TGTGCCAGCAGCGCTACTGCCGAAGAAGCTTTCTTT. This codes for CASSATAEEAFF.

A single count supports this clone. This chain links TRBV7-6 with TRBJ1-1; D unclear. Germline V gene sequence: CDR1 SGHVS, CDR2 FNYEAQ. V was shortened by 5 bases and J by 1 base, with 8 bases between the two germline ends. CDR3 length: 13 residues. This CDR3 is CASSPYTNTEAFF. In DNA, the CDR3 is TGTGCCAGCAGCCCCTATACGAACACTGAAGCTTTCTTT.

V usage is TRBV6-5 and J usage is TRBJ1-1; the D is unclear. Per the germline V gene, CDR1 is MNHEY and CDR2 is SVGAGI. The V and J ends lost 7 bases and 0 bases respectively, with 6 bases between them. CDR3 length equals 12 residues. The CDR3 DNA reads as TGTGCCAGCATGAGGATGAACACTGAAGCTTTCTTT. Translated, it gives CASMRMNTEAFF.

The CDR3 DNA sequence: TGTGCCAGCAGTTTTCTAGATAATGAGCAGTTCTTC. This sequence encodes CASSFLDNEQFF. J is TRBJ2-1 and V is TRBV12-3 or TRBV12-4; no clear D gene. The CDR3 has 12 amino acids. V was clipped by 3 bases and J by 7 bases, with 7 bases between them.

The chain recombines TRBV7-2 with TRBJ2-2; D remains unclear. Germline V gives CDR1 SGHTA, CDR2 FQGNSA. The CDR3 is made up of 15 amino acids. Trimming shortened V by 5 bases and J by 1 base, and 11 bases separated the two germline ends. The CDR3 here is CASSPIVGNTGELFF. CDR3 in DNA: TGTGCCAGCAGCCCTATAGTCGGGAACACCGGGGAGCTGTTTTTT.